Below are 26 T cell receptor beta chains sequenced from a single sample in a study of blood T cell repertoires in COVID-19. The table came from immunoSEQ multiplex PCR; TCRdb's copy has only in-frame clones and leaves some out. The sample shows under 250,000 clones, about 92% of them seen only once. Input material: peripheral blood. These receptors were obtained from a man aged 30 to 45 with acute or convalescent COVID-19.

The genes are TRBV28 and TRBJ2-1; a weak D match, TRBD2 (5 bases). Germline-derived CDR1 and CDR2 are MDHEN and SYDVKM. Trimming pared 5 bases from V and 5 bases from J, leaving 13 bases between. This CDR3 has 14 amino acids. The CDR3 here is CASSRRLGNNEQFF. The CDR3 coding sequence is TGTGCCAGCAGTCGGAGGTTAGGAAACAATGAGCAGTTCTTC.

The V gene is TRBV5-4, the J gene TRBJ2-1; 11 bases are a match to TRBD2. The germline CDR1 and CDR2 sequences are SGHNT and YYREEE (reference sequence). This CDR3 has 16 amino acids. The V segment lost 1 base and the J segment 4 bases; nucleotides outside the gene matches: 4. The CDR3 region has the DNA TGTGCCAGCAGCTTGCCCACTAGCGGGGGTTACAATGAGCAGTTCTTC. Translation: CASSLPTSGGYNEQFF.

The chain combines TRBV24-1 with TRBJ2-3, with 9 bases aligning to TRBD1. The CDR3 has 16 residues. Losses at the gene ends were 9 bases for V and 0 bases for J; bases not matched to a gene: 9. Germline V gene sequence: CDR1 KGHDR, CDR2 SFDVKD. The CDR3 sequence: CATGTGSTFSTDTQYF. The CDR3 DNA reads as TGTGCCACCGGGACAGGGAGTACTTTTAGCACAGATACGCAGTATTTT.

On this clone: A read error may account for a junction end that differs from germline. J is TRBJ2-4 and V is TRBV7-3; TRBD2 matches at 12 bases. The CDR3 has 11 residues. CDR1 and CDR2 (germline): SGHTA, FQGTGA. The CDR3 loop reads CASSLRGLAGF. For the CDR3, the DNA is TGTGCCAGCAGCCTAAGGGGACTAGCGGGCTTC. Together with reference TRBV7-3 and TRBJ2-4, the CDR3 gives the full variable domain: GAGVSQTPSNKVTEKGKYVELRCDPISGHTALYWYRQSLGQGPEFLIYFQGTGAADDSGLPNDRFFAVRPEGSVSTLKIQRTERGDSAVYLCASSLRGLAGFGAGTRLSVL.

This chain joins TRBV4-2 and TRBJ1-1, with TRBD1 matching over 9 bases. The germline CDR1 and CDR2 sequences are LGHNA and YNFKEQ. V was pared by 0 bases and J by 0 bases, with 5 bases of the junction left unmatched. There are 17 residues in the CDR3. The CDR3 loop reads CASSQDLGTGMNTEAFF. In DNA form, the CDR3 reads TGTGCCAGCAGCCAAGATCTTGGGACAGGGATGAACACTGAAGCTTTCTTT.

The V call is TRBV18, the J call TRBJ2-7, with D maybe TRBD1 (5 bases). Trimming stripped 0 bases from V and 0 bases from J, with 9 bases between. This CDR3 comprises 15 residues. Germline values: CDR1 KGHSH, CDR2 LQKENI. In nucleotides, the CDR3 is TGTGCCAGCTCACCACCGCGAGACAGCTCCTACGAGCAGTACTTC. Translating it yields CASSPPRDSSYEQYF.

The rearrangement links TRBV19 to TRBJ1-5, with 9 bases matching TRBD1. V was clipped by 6 bases and J by 4 bases; unmatched bases: 7. Germline V gene sequence: CDR1 LNHDA, CDR2 SQIVND (reference sequence). The CDR3 is 15 residues long. CDR3 amino acids: CASRFGTGRNQPQHF. CDR3 in DNA: TGTGCCAGTAGATTCGGGACAGGGAGGAATCAGCCCCAGCATTTT.

The gene calls are TRBV28 and TRBJ1-1; possibly TRBD1 for D (6 bases). This CDR3 has 15 residues. The germline V gene encodes CDR1 MDHEN and CDR2 SYDVKM. Deletions cut 3 bases from V and 1 base from J, with 12 bases between. CDR3 DNA sequence: TGTGCCAGCAGTTTCCCCGACAGGAGGAACACTGAAGCTTTCTTT. This codes for CASSFPDRRNTEAFF.

In this sample, this clone turned up many times. Additional DNA sequences in this sample encode the identical CDR3. CDR3 in amino acids: CASSTRDRGSYEQYF. DNA of the CDR3: TGTGCCAGCAGTACTCGGGACAGGGGCTCCTACGAGCAGTACTTC. The V gene is TRBV28, the J gene TRBJ2-7; TRBD1 matches at 10 bases. V dropped 5 bases and J dropped 0; count of bases not matched to a gene: 4. CDR1 and CDR2 from the germline V gene are MDHEN and SYDVKM. The CDR3 length is 15 residues.

The V gene is TRBV29-1, the J gene TRBJ1-5, with a tentative D call TRBD1 (5 bases). The germline V and J ends were trimmed by 6 bases and 7 bases, with 16 bases remaining between them. The V gene's germline CDR1 is SQVTM and CDR2 ANQGSEA. The CDR3 totals 13 residues. CDR3 DNA: TGCAGCGTGGCGGGGGGAGGAGGACAGCCCCAGCATTTT. It specifies CSVAGGGGQPQHF.

The chain joins TRBV10-1 to TRBJ2-3, with D perhaps TRBD2 (5 bases). This CDR3 is built from 13 residues. Germline V CDR1 and CDR2: WNHNN, SYGVQD (reference sequence). The V gene lost 6 bases and the J gene lost 8 bases, with 15 bases spanning the gap. CDR3 in DNA: TGCGCCAGCAGGCCCAACGGCGAGGGTACGCAGTATTTT. Protein product: CASRPNGEGTQYF.

V is TRBV18 and J is TRBJ1-2; possibly TRBD1 for D (5 bases). Germline CDR1 reads KGHSH; CDR2 reads LQKENI. The CDR3 sequence is 14 residues long. V shed 3 bases and J shed 3 bases, with 11 bases lying between them. The CDR3 nucleotides read TGTGCCAGCTCACCGCGGGGGTCTGACTATGGCTACACCTTC. Translation: CASSPRGSDYGYTF.

The rearrangement uses TRBV30 and TRBJ1-5; D is uncertain. Looked up from germline, CDR1 is GTSNPN and CDR2 is SVGIG (reference sequence). The CDR3 covers 14 residues. The ends were cut back, 2 bases at V and 4 bases at J, with 12 bases in the middle. This chain's CDR3 is CAWSWGAANQPQHF. The CDR3 DNA reads as TGTGCCTGGAGTTGGGGAGCGGCAAATCAGCCCCAGCATTTT.

This clone was found a few times. The V gene is TRBV27, the J gene TRBJ1-2; TRBD1 matches at 9 bases. The CDR3 runs to 15 residues. Germline values: CDR1 MNHEY, CDR2 SMNVEV (reference sequence). Unmatched junction bases numbered 5, after V lost 2 bases and J lost 4 bases. CDR3: CASSLGDRVPYGYTF. The DNA of the CDR3 is TGTGCCAGCAGTTTAGGGGACAGGGTGCCCTATGGCTACACCTTC.

This chain links TRBV2 with TRBJ1-3; D unclear. The CDR3 consists of 14 residues. The germline V gene encodes CDR1 SNHLY and CDR2 FYNNEI. V was shortened by 3 bases and J by 4 bases, with 10 bases between the two germline ends. The chain's CDR3 is CASSDGDKGNTIYF. The CDR3 nucleotides read TGTGCCAGCAGTGACGGGGATAAAGGAAACACCATATATTTT.

The chain links TRBV25-1 to TRBJ2-7, with a possible D match to TRBD2 (6 bases). V was clipped by 4 bases and J by 5 bases, with 12 bases between them. The CDR3 totals 13 residues. CDR1 and CDR2 (germline): MGHDK, SYGVNS. CDR3 amino acids: CASSGGGSHEQYF. In DNA form, the CDR3 reads TGTGCCAGCAGTGGAGGAGGGAGCCACGAGCAGTACTTC.

This chain links TRBV29-1 with TRBJ1-5; tentatively, D is TRBD1 (5 bases). The CDR3 sequence is 11 residues long. Germline assignment: CDR1 SQVTM and CDR2 ANQGSEA. Trimming pared 4 bases from V and 5 bases from J, leaving 6 bases between. The CDR3 protein is CSVGGDQPQHF. The CDR3 coding sequence is TGCAGCGTTGGGGGGGATCAGCCCCAGCATTTT.

This clone was detected once. The CDR3 region is CASSRDPGPDTQYF. CDR3 nucleotides: TGTGCCAGCAGCCGTGACCCAGGGCCAGATACGCAGTATTTT. The chain has TRBV6-5 and TRBJ2-3, with D possibly matching TRBD1 (5 bases). V lost 6 bases and J lost 4, with 14 bases in between. CDR3 length equals 14 residues. From germline, CDR1 is MNHEY and CDR2 SVGAGI.

V gene TRBV5-4 combines with J gene TRBJ2-3, with D hard to call. Germline-derived CDR1 and CDR2 are SGHNT and YYREEE (reference sequence). V lost 0 bases and J 1 base, leaving 12 bases between the germline ends. This CDR3 region has 16 residues. In nucleotides, the CDR3 is TGTGCCAGCAGCTTGGGACGGGTCTTGGGCACAGATACGCAGTATTTT. Its translation: CASSLGRVLGTDTQYF. Full variable domain (remainder filled in from reference TRBV5-4 and TRBJ2-3): ETGVTQSPTHLIKTRGQQVTLRCSSQSGHNTVSWYQQALGQGPQFIFQYYREEENGRGNFPPRFSGLQFPNYSSELNVNALELDDSALYLCASSLGRVLGTDTQYFGPGTRLTVL.

This clone was detected once. The rearrangement uses TRBV2 and TRBJ2-7, with 7 bases fitting TRBD1. With 7 bases clipped from V and 2 bases from J, the junction kept 11 bases outside the gene matches. There are 15 residues in the CDR3. Germline-derived CDR1 and CDR2 are SNHLY and FYNNEI. The chain's CDR3 is CASKEGAGGTYEQYF. The CDR3 DNA reads TGTGCCAGCAAAGAGGGTGCAGGGGGTACCTACGAGCAGTACTTC.

This clone was seen only once. The rearrangement joins TRBV19 to TRBJ2-2; maybe TRBD2 (5 bases). This CDR3 contains 14 residues. The V end was cut by 1 base, the J end by 6 bases, with 9 bases between. Germline V gene data show CDR1 as LNHDA and CDR2 as SQIVND (reference sequence). The CDR3 protein is CASSIGTGPGELFF. For the CDR3, the DNA is TGTGCCAGTAGTATAGGGACTGGGCCCGGGGAGCTGTTTTTT.

V gene TRBV27 combines with J gene TRBJ2-4, with 9 bases matching TRBD2. V trimming: 4 bases; J trimming: 3 bases; junction bases outside the gene matches: 7. This CDR3 has 16 amino acids. CDR1 and CDR2 (germline): MNHEY, SMNVEV (reference sequence). This chain's CDR3 is CASSSALAGNKNIQYF. The CDR3 bases are TGTGCCAGCAGTTCGGCCCTAGCGGGGAACAAAAACATTCAGTACTTC.

V is TRBV11-2 and J is TRBJ2-1, with 8 bases identical to TRBD2. This CDR3 spans 17 amino acids. Germline V gives CDR1 SGHAT, CDR2 FQNNGV. V was pared by 6 bases and J by 0 bases, with 10 bases of the junction left unmatched. CDR3 residues: CASRPSGPTSSYNEQFF. CDR3 DNA sequence: TGTGCCAGCAGACCTAGCGGGCCGACGAGCTCCTACAATGAGCAGTTCTTC.

This chain uses TRBV5-6 with TRBJ1-5, with a possible D match to TRBD1 (5 bases). The CDR3 length is 13 residues. Germline lookup yields CDR1 SGHDT and CDR2 YYEEEE. The V and J ends lost 1 base and 7 bases respectively, with 9 bases between them. The CDR3: CASSLFRAQPQHF. In DNA, the CDR3 is TGTGCCAGCAGCTTGTTCAGGGCCCAGCCCCAGCATTTT.

The chain uses TRBV9 and TRBJ2-7; D is possibly TRBD2 (6 bases). The V gene lost 4 bases and the J gene lost 7 bases, with 15 bases spanning the gap. This CDR3 spans 13 amino acids. Germline loops: CDR1 SGDLS, CDR2 YYNGEE. The CDR3 nucleotides are TGTGCCAGCAGCTCCCTGGAGGCGGGAGAGCAGTACTTC. This codes for CASSSLEAGEQYF.

This clone was found once. The chain recombines TRBV13 with TRBJ2-1; 8 nucleotides agree with TRBD2. Germline lookup yields CDR1 PRHDT and CDR2 FYEKMQ (reference sequence). V lost 5 bases and J lost 6; bases outside the gene matches: 6. The CDR3 runs 14 residues. CDR3 residues: CASSPTGLGNEQFF. The CDR3 coding sequence is TGTGCCAGCAGCCCAACGGGACTAGGCAATGAGCAGTTCTTC.